This T cell receptor (beta chain) was captured in a study of beta chain features in type 1 diabetes. About the research overall: On cell yields, gender and age, patients and healthy donors were similar.

Study-wide results and caveats: Patients and controls would be equally affected if PCR favored shorter templates.

Purity exceeded 95% in all sorted populations. Every bit of the isolated RNA underwent reverse transcription, so sequencing read expressed TCRB transcripts. Libraries were prepared by immunoSEQ multiplex PCR; TCRdb keeps only in-frame clonotypes and omits some of them. This table has 160,000 or so clones, 7% to 10% appearing once. Germline V gives CDR1 SGHDN, CDR2 FVKESK. The CDR3 is 11 residues long. V dropped 1 base and J dropped 7 bases, with 4 bases sitting between them. Regarding this clone: Its antigen remains unknown.

This sequence was found in a woman younger than 35 in good health. Material for sequencing was central memory CD4+ T cells from blood. The chain is built from TRBV14 and TRBJ1-1; D remains ambiguous. The DNA of the CDR3 is TGTGCCAGCAGCCAAGTCGGTGAAGCTTTCTTT. It yields the protein CASSQVGEAFF.